This T cell receptor beta chain was sequenced in a study of blood T cell repertoires in COVID-19. About the study: Donors in the United States, Italy and Spain gave samples during acute or convalescent COVID-19. Nucleic acid was either cDNA or gDNA, and it came from T cells, B-cell-depleted T cells, or PBMCs.

In the authors' workflow: Reference gene primer amplification yielded estimated nucleated cell counts. Clones were sequenced by immunoSEQ multiplex PCR, and TCRdb holds only the in-frame ones, with some missing. V and J calls and clone size come straight from that table; D and trimming were deduced from the DNA. The profile shows 300,000 to 400,000 clones, approximately 85% of them singletons. The table lists this clone with a count of one. Germline V CDR1 and CDR2: SGHRS, YFSETQ. Trimming stripped 2 bases from V and 2 bases from J, with 13 bases between. The CDR3 is made up of 15 amino acids. The TCR comes from a human donor in a cohort sampled during active COVID-19. Input material: peripheral blood. The genes are TRBV5-1 and TRBJ2-5; D is uncertain. The CDR3 region is CASSFSYAPQETQYF. CDR3 DNA: TGCGCCAGCAGCTTTAGTTATGCCCCTCAAGAGACCCAGTACTTC.